This TCR beta chain was obtained from a study of T cells in Graves' hyperthyroidism and ophthalmopathy (dated by TCRdb to the late 2010s). For the wider study: Peripheral blood samples were taken at the time of initial diagnosis, prior to any treatment. A discovery cohort of roughly 100 patients, 43 with Graves' ophthalmopathy and approximately 57 with stable Graves' hyperthyroidism, was used to find distinguishing TCR V-J signatures. Whether ophthalmopathy could be predicted prospectively was tested in an independent validation cohort made up of 18 hyperthyroidism patients plus 17 patients who later progressed to ophthalmopathy. TCR Vbeta CDR3 sequencing of 135 peripheral blood samples (around 45 ophthalmopathy, 75 to 85 hyperthyroidism and roughly 17 progressor patients) is reported in the paper. The study also compared thyroid tissue and blood T-cell repertoires from over 5 Graves' hyperthyroidism patients. Once sampling was done, hyperthyroidism patients were given methimazole at a starting dose of 30 mg daily, whereas ophthalmopathy patients were given high-dose intravenous methylprednisolone. The 75 to 100 discovery patients were randomly split 7:3 into training and test sets. Findings and caveats that apply to the study as a whole: During validation, the model predicted progression to ophthalmopathy a median of about 6.5 months ahead of onset, with 70.59% sensitivity and 72% to 80% specificity. No statistical method was used to set the sample size in advance, and investigators knew the group allocation. A 13 V-J signature model separated ophthalmopathy from stable hyperthyroidism, with around 88% sensitivity and roughly 81% specificity in cross-validation and 80%/75% in testing. Most expanded thyroid clonotypes (frequency above 0.001) were also detected in blood, suggesting blood repertoires may reflect thyroid immune responses.

The CDR3 starts with the cysteine, ends with the phenylalanine, and has 13 residues. Only CDR3 DNA is held: 39 bases, read in frame from base 1. Trimming removed 3 bases from V and 4 bases from J; the gene matches leave 1 base unexplained. The germline V gene sets CDR1 to KGHSH and CDR2 to LQKENI. Ophthalmopathy patients had moderately to severely active disease, Clinical Activity Score of at least 3, NOSPECS grade of at least 4, and duration under 3 months. Exclusion was applied to patients with uncontrolled infections, other autoimmune diseases, pregnancy or lactation. Diagnoses were based on clinical symptoms, serum thyroxine and TRAb, thyroid ultrasound and orbital computed tomography. PBMCs were separated from approximately 9.9 ml of fresh peripheral blood using Ficoll-Paque density gradient centrifugation. Total RNA was extracted using Trizol reagent, and RNA quality was assessed on an Agilent 2100 Bioanalyzer.

This clonotype was seen repeatedly, ten times or more. The antigen it binds to is not known. Per-nucleotide qualities are absent, and no much larger clonotype sits a single base away. The TCR beta CDR3 regions were amplified from the RNA transcripts. The TCR CDR3 was subjected to a first round of RT-PCR using the HTBI primer set and the Qiagen OneStep RT-PCR kit. A second multiplex PCR round built the libraries, followed by size selection and purification. The libraries were sequenced on an Illumina HiSeq2000 using paired-end 100 bp reads. Processing in the source paper ran as follows. SOAPnuke was used to process the raw data, with reads discarded if the reads contained adapters or uncalled bases, had a mean Phred below 15, or lacked an exact constant-primer or identifier match. COPE v1.2.5 was used to merge the high-quality paired reads, and each unique nucleotide sequence was defined as a clonotype. MiTCR v1.1 was used to align clonotypes to the IMGT TRBV, TRBD and TRBJ reference segments. Analysis was restricted to V-J combinations with a frequency above 0.0001, which covered approximately 99% of repertoires. The TCS score was defined as the ratio of F50 (clonal expansion) to E x V (chaos), calculated using BLOSUM62-based TCRdist between CDR3 peptides within each V-J. Welch's t-statistics and random forest reduced around 510 V-J features to 13, which were used in a naive Bayes classifier (R e1071). In-frame beta chains were kept once TCRdb had trimmed the public reads at Q25 with fastp and called clones with MiXCR. Rows merge per CDR3 protein into single entries with the most common DNA and genes. The V and J calls were determined by TCRdb, not by the authors. For this sample the table gives 600,000 or so distinct CDR3 sequences, of which around 14% were detected only once. The biggest ten clones account for 7% to 9% of the sample.

Sequencing was done on a sample of blood. This chain joins TRBV18 to TRBJ2-3, with 7 junctional bases fitting TRBD2. The source is a woman in her late teens or twenties with Graves' ophthalmopathy. DNA sequence: TGTGCCAGCTCACCCGGACTAGCAGATACGCAGTATTTT. It translates to CASSPGLADTQYF. Outside the CDR3, residues come from the reference TRBV18 and TRBJ2-3 proteins, so the full variable domain is: NAGVMQNPRHLVRRRGQEARLRCSPMKGHSHVYWYRQLPEEGLKFMVYLQKENIIDESGMPKERFSAEFPKEGPSILRIQQVVRGDSAAYFCASSPGLADTQYFGPGTRLTVL.